The 13 T cell receptor beta chains listed next were all sequenced from one sample in a study of Graves' ophthalmopathy and Graves' hyperthyroidism. TCR beta CDR3 regions were amplified from RNA transcripts. The authors performed first-round RT-PCR with HTBI primers and then a second-round multiplex PCR. TCRdb re-called the multiplex PCR reads with MiXCR, one entry per CDR3 protein. The data contain approximately 160,000 distinct CDR3 sequences, roughly 37% of them singletons. The material sequenced was peripheral blood. These receptors all come from a middle-aged woman with Graves' ophthalmopathy.

J is TRBJ2-5 and V is TRBV25-1; D perhaps matches TRBD2 (6 bases). CDR3 length: 18 amino acids. Trimming took 8 bases from V and 7 from J, leaving 32 bases between them. Germline CDR1 is MGHDK and CDR2 is SYGVNS. The CDR3 DNA reads as TGTGCCAGCGACCCTGGCGGGGAAACAGGCCGATTCGGAGTGACCCAGTACTTC. It yields the protein CASDPGGETGRFGVTQYF. The whole variable domain, filled in from reference TRBV25-1 and TRBJ2-5, reads EADIYQTPRYLVIGTGKKITLECSQTMGHDKMYWYQQDPGMELHLIHYSYGVNSTEKGDLSSESTVSRIRTEHFPLTLESARPSHTSQYLCASDPGGETGRFGVTQYFGPGTRLLVL.

This clonotype appeared many times. The V call is TRBV18, the J call TRBJ2-7; D remains ambiguous. This CDR3 comprises 13 residues. V lost 2 bases to trimming and J lost 0 bases, with 5 bases between them. In germline, CDR1 is KGHSH, CDR2 LQKENI. The CDR3 region is CASSPTTSYEQYF. CDR3 DNA sequence: TGTGCCAGCTCACCAACGACCTCCTACGAGCAGTACTTC.

Worth noting for this clonotype: One end of the junction fails to match germline, which may point to a read error. This chain uses TRBV15 with TRBJ1-2, with D unresolved. This CDR3 region has 12 residues. CDR1 and CDR2 from the germline V gene are LNHNV and YYDKDF (reference sequence). The CDR3 protein is CATSRDRSSPLF. The DNA of the CDR3 is TGTGCCACCAGCAGAGATCGGAGTTCGCCCCTTTTC.

The chain couples TRBV5-1 to TRBJ1-1, with 7 bases matching TRBD1. Germline V gene data show CDR1 as SGHRS and CDR2 as YFSETQ. The CDR3 loop spans 15 amino acids. Trimming removed 0 bases from V and 1 base from J; junction bases left unmatched: 3. DNA for the CDR3: TGCGCCAGCAGCTTGGCGACAGGGCGGAACACTGAAGCTTTCTTT. It translates to CASSLATGRNTEAFF.

This clonotype was observed a handful of times. The rearrangement joins TRBV12-3 or TRBV12-4 to TRBJ1-6, with unresolved D. The CDR3 has 12 amino acids. Trimming removed 2 bases from V and 13 bases from J, with 9 bases in between. CDR3: CASSLPRAPLHF. The CDR3 bases are TGTGCCAGCAGTTTACCAAGGGCCCCCCTCCACTTT.

The genes are TRBV6-1 and TRBJ2-2, with D unresolved. Germline CDR1 MNHNS, CDR2 SASEGT. V lost 2 bases and J 2 bases, leaving 12 bases between the germline ends. This CDR3 region has 16 residues. The CDR3 sequence: CASSEMPATNTGELFF. The DNA of the CDR3 is TGTGCCAGCAGTGAAATGCCAGCGACCAACACCGGGGAGCTGTTTTTT.

The chain carries TRBV11-2 and TRBJ2-7, with D tentatively TRBD1 or TRBD2 (6 bases each). Trimming left V 1 base short and J 4 bases short, with 20 bases between. This CDR3 is 17 amino acids long. CDR1 is SGHAT and CDR2 is FQNNGV in the germline V gene. The CDR3 spells CASSLGASVQGTYEQYF. The DNA of the CDR3 is TGTGCCAGCAGCTTAGGGGCCTCTGTGCAGGGGACTTACGAGCAGTACTTC.

This chain links TRBV9 with TRBJ1-2; tentative D call: TRBD1 (5 bases). Looked up from germline, CDR1 is SGDLS and CDR2 is YYNGEE. This CDR3 is 14 amino acids long. V shed 5 bases and J shed 3 bases, with 14 bases lying between them. The chain's CDR3 is CASSGQGVDYGYTF. The CDR3 DNA follows: TGTGCCAGCAGTGGCCAGGGAGTTGACTATGGCTACACCTTC.

The table lists this clonotype with a few counts. The chain employs TRBV6-1 and TRBJ1-1, with no clear D. This CDR3 has 13 residues. The V gene's germline CDR1 is MNHNS and CDR2 SASEGT. Trimming removed 5 bases at V and 5 bases at J, with 12 bases between. The CDR3, as DNA: TGTGCCAGCAGTCCACCATTGTTAACTGAAGCTTTCTTT. Translation gives CASSPPLLTEAFF.

This clonotype was observed at least ten times. This chain connects TRBV28 to TRBJ1-2; D is possibly TRBD1 (6 bases). The germline V gene encodes CDR1 MDHEN and CDR2 SYDVKM. The ends were cut back, 2 bases at V and 7 bases at J, with 11 bases in the middle. The CDR3 sequence is 13 residues long. As DNA, the CDR3 is TGTGCCAGCAGTTTAGGGGGGGCGGCTGGCTACACCTTC. It yields the protein CASSLGGAAGYTF.

This clonotype was detected many times. The rearrangement uses TRBV7-8 and TRBJ2-5; TRBD2 matches 7 bases. Germline V gene lookup returns CDR1 SGHVS and CDR2 FQNEAQ. The junction had 15 bases not matched to a gene; V was cut back by 5 bases and J by 0 bases. This CDR3 spans 18 amino acids. The CDR3 reads CASSPTRGELLNQETQYF. In DNA, the CDR3 is TGTGCCAGCAGCCCCACCCGGGGGGAGCTGCTGAACCAAGAGACCCAGTACTTC.

Many counts were recorded for this clonotype. V is TRBV11-2 and J is TRBJ2-5, with D possibly TRBD1 on 5 matching bases. Germline assignment: CDR1 SGHAT and CDR2 FQNNGV. This CDR3 spans 13 amino acids. V dropped 3 bases and J dropped 2 bases, with 7 bases sitting between them. The CDR3 sequence: CASSLTVQETQYF. Here the CDR3 DNA reads TGTGCCAGCAGCTTGACAGTTCAAGAGACCCAGTACTTC.

This clonotype was counted ten times or more. V is TRBV2 and J is TRBJ2-5, with no clear D. The V gene's germline CDR1 is SNHLY and CDR2 FYNNEI. Trimming stripped 0 bases from V and 4 bases from J, with 6 bases between. The CDR3 consists of 13 residues. The CDR3 DNA is TGTGCCAGCAGTGAAGCTAAGAGAGAGACCCAGTACTTC. It translates to CASSEAKRETQYF.